This T cell receptor beta chain originates from a study of blood T cell repertoires in COVID-19. The overall study: COVID-19 samples, acute and convalescent, were from the United States, Italy and Spain.

CDR1 and CDR2 from the germline V gene are SGHTA and FQGTGA. V gave up 5 bases and J gave up 1 base, with 14 bases separating them. The CDR3 sequence is 15 residues long. Authors' analysis steps: Researchers report that nucleated cell counts were estimated from reference gene primer amplification. Using immunoSEQ multiplex PCR, the repertoire was profiled, and TCRdb retains in-frame clones only, with some absent. V, J and clone size derive from that table, while D and trimming were established from the DNA sequence. The sample has some 99,000 clones, 75% to 85% seen once; the top ten hold 7.9%. This receptor was obtained from a woman of 80 years or more with active or convalescent COVID-19. The sequencing input was peripheral blood. V usage is TRBV7-3 and J usage is TRBJ2-5; D possibly corresponds to TRBD2 (6 bases). The CDR3 nucleotides are TGTGCCAGCAGCCCACAGCCGGGGGTCCAAGAGACCCAGTACTTC. As protein: CASSPQPGVQETQYF. The complete variable domain, with remaining parts taken from reference TRBV7-3 and TRBJ2-5, reads GAGVSQTPSNKVTEKGKYVELRCDPISGHTALYWYRQSLGQGPEFLIYFQGTGAADDSGLPNDRFFAVRPEGSVSTLKIQRTERGDSAVYLCASSPQPGVQETQYFGPGTRLLVL.